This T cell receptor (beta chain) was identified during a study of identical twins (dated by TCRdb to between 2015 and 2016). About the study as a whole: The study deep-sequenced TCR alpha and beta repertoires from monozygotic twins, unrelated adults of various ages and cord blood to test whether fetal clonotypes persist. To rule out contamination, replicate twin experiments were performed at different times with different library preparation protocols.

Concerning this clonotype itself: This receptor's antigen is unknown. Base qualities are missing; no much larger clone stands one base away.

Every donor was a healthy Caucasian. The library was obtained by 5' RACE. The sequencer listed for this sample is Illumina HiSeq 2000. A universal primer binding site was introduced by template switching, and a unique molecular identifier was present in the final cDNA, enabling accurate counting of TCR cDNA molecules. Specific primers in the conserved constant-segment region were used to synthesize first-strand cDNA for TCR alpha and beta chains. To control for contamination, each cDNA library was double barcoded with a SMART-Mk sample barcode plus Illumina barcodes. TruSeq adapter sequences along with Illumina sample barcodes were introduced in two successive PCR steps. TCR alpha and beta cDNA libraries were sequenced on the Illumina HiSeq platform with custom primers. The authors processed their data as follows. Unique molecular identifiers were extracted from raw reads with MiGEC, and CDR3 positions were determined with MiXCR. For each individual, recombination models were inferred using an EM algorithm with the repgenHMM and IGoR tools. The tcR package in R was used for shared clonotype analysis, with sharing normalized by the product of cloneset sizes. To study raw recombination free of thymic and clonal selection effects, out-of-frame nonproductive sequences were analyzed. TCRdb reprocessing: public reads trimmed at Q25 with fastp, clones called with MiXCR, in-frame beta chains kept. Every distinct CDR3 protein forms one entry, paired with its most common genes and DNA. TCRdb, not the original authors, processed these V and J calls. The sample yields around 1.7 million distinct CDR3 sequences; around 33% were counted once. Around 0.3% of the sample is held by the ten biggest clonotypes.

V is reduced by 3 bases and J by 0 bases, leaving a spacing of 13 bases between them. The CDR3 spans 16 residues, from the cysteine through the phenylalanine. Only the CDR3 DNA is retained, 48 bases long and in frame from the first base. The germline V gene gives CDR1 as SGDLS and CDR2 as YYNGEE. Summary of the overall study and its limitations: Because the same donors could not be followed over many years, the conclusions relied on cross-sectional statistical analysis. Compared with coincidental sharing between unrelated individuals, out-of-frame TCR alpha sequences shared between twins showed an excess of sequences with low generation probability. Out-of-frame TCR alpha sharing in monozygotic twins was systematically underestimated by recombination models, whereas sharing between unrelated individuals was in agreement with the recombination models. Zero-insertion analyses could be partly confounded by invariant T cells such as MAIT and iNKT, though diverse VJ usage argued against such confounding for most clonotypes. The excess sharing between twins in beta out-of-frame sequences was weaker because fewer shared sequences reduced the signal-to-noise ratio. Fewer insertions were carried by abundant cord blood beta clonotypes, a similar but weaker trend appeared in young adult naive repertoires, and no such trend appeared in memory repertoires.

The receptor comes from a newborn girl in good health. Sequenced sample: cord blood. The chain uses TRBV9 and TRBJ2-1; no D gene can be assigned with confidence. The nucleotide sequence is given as TGTGCCAGCAGCGGGTTAGTAGGTCCCTCCTACAATGAGCAGTTCTTC. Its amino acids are CASSGLVGPSYNEQFF.